This T cell receptor (beta chain) was retrieved from a study of shared clonotypes between healthy human individuals. This CDR3 comprises 16 residues. V dropped 3 bases and J dropped 5; count of bases not matched to a gene: 8. Germline assignment: CDR1 SEHNR and CDR2 FQNEAQ (reference sequence). General study findings and limits: Non-shared clonotypes had lower generation probabilities than those shared by all four donors. In having few donors, the study represented limited genetic and exposure-history diversity.

As concerns this clone: The antigen remains undetermined.

Sequencing used immunoSEQ multiplex PCR; TCRdb keeps in-frame clones, though not all of them. The sample holds some 2,000,000 clones; 90% to 95% are singletons and the top ten take more than 0.1%. The chain recombines TRBV7-9 with TRBJ2-1; 9 nucleotides line up with TRBD2. The receptor was derived from a man between 18 and 29 years old in good health. Input material: naive CD4+ T cells sorted from blood. Regarding subset: CD45RA+ positively selected. CDR3 sequence (DNA): TGTGCCAGCAGCTTGACCCGGACTAGCGTTAACAATGAGCAGTTCTTC. Amino acid sequence: CASSLTRTSVNNEQFF.